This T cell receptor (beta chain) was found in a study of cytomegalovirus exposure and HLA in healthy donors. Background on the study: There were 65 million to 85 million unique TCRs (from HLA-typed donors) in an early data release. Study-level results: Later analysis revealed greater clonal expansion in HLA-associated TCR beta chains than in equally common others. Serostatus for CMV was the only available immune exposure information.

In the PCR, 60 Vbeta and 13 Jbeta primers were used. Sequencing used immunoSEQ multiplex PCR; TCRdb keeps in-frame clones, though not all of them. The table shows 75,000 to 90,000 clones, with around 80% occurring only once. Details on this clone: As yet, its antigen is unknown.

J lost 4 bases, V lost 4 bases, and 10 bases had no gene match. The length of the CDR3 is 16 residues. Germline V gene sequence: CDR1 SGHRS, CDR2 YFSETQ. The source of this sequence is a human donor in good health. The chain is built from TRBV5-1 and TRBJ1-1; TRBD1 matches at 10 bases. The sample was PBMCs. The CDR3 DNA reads TGCGCCAGCAGCCATGCTGACAGGGGGCATGGCACTGAAGCTTTCTTT. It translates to CASSHADRGHGTEAFF.